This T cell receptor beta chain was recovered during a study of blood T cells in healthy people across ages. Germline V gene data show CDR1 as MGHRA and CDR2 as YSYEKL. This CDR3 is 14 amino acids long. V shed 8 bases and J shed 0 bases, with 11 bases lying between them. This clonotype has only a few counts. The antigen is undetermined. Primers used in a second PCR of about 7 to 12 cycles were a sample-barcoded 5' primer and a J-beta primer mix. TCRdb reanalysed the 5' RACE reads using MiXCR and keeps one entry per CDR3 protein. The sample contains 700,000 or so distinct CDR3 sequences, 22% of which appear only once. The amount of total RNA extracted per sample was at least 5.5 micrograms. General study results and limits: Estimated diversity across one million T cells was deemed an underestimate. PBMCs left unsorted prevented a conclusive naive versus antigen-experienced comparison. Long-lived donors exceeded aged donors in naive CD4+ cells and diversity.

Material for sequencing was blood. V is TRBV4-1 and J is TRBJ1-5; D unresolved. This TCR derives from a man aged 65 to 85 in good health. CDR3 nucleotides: TGCGCCAGCGGACCGAAGGATAGCAATCAGCCCCAGCATTTT. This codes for CASGPKDSNQPQHF.